Listed below are T cell receptor beta chains from one sample, sequenced in a study of cytomegalovirus exposure and HLA in healthy donors. Produced via immunoSEQ multiplex PCR; TCRdb's table is partial and in-frame only. The data contain about 230,000 clones, 85% to 90% of them singletons. Sequenced sample: PBMCs. Receptors were obtained from a young woman in good health and CMV-seronegative. The CDR3 runs from the conserved cysteine through the conserved F or W. The D gene is left open where the match is weak. Rows give clone size only sometimes, using once, few, many, or a class for an expanded clone.

clone size: NA; D gene: TRBD2; J gene: TRBJ2-2; V gene: TRBV9; CDR3 DNA: TGTGCCAGCAGCCCTCGGCAGGGACTAGCGGGGGAGGACACCGGGGAGCTGTTTTTT; CDR3 protein: CASSPRQGLAGEDTGELFF
clone size: NA; D gene: NA; J gene: TRBJ2-1; V gene: TRBV29-1; CDR3 DNA: TGCAGCGTTGAAGTAGAGGCTGGCAATGAGCAGTTCTTC; CDR3 protein: CSVEVEAGNEQFF
clone size: NA; D gene: TRBD2; J gene: TRBJ2-1; V gene: TRBV5-1; CDR3 DNA: TGCGCCAGCAGCTTGTCCGGCGGGAGCTCCTACAATGAGCAGTTCTTC; CDR3 protein: CASSLSGGSSYNEQFF
clone size: NA; D gene: TRBD1; J gene: TRBJ2-1; V gene: TRBV5-4; CDR3 DNA: TGTGCCAGCAGCTTGGCCCACAGGGGTGGCTACAATGAGCAGTTCTTC; CDR3 protein: CASSLAHRGGYNEQFF
clone size: NA; D gene: NA; J gene: TRBJ1-2; V gene: TRBV5-1; CDR3 DNA: TGCGCCAGCAGCCCGGACCGACGGGATTACACCTTC; CDR3 protein: CASSPDRRDYTF
clone size: once; D gene: NA; J gene: TRBJ2-7; V gene: TRBV5-1; CDR3 DNA: TGCGCCAGCGCTTATCAGACAGCTTACGAGCAGTACTTC; CDR3 protein: CASAYQTAYEQYF
clone size: NA; D gene: TRBD2; J gene: TRBJ2-1; V gene: TRBV6-1; CDR3 DNA: TGTGCCAGCAGTGAAGGTAGCGGGTTTGCGGGCGGGGATGAGCAGTTCTTC; CDR3 protein: CASSEGSGFAGGDEQFF
clone size: NA; D gene: NA; J gene: TRBJ2-5; V gene: TRBV7-2; CDR3 DNA: TGTGCCAGCAGCATCCCACAGGGAAGGGGGGAGACCCAGTACTTC; CDR3 protein: CASSIPQGRGETQYF
clone size: NA; D gene: NA; J gene: TRBJ1-6; V gene: TRBV9; CDR3 DNA: TGTGCCAGCAGGAAGACAGGCAATTCACCCCTCCACTTT; CDR3 protein: CASRKTGNSPLHF
clone size: once; D gene: TRBD2; J gene: TRBJ2-6; V gene: TRBV5-6; CDR3 DNA: TGTGCCAGCAGGTTGCCTGGGAGGGGCTCAAACGTCCTGACTTTC; CDR3 protein: CASRLPGRGSNVLTF
clone size: NA; D gene: TRBD2; J gene: TRBJ2-7; V gene: TRBV4-3; CDR3 DNA: TGCGCCAGCAGCCAAGATCAGCGGGGCCTTGGGCAGTACTTC; CDR3 protein: CASSQDQRGLGQYF